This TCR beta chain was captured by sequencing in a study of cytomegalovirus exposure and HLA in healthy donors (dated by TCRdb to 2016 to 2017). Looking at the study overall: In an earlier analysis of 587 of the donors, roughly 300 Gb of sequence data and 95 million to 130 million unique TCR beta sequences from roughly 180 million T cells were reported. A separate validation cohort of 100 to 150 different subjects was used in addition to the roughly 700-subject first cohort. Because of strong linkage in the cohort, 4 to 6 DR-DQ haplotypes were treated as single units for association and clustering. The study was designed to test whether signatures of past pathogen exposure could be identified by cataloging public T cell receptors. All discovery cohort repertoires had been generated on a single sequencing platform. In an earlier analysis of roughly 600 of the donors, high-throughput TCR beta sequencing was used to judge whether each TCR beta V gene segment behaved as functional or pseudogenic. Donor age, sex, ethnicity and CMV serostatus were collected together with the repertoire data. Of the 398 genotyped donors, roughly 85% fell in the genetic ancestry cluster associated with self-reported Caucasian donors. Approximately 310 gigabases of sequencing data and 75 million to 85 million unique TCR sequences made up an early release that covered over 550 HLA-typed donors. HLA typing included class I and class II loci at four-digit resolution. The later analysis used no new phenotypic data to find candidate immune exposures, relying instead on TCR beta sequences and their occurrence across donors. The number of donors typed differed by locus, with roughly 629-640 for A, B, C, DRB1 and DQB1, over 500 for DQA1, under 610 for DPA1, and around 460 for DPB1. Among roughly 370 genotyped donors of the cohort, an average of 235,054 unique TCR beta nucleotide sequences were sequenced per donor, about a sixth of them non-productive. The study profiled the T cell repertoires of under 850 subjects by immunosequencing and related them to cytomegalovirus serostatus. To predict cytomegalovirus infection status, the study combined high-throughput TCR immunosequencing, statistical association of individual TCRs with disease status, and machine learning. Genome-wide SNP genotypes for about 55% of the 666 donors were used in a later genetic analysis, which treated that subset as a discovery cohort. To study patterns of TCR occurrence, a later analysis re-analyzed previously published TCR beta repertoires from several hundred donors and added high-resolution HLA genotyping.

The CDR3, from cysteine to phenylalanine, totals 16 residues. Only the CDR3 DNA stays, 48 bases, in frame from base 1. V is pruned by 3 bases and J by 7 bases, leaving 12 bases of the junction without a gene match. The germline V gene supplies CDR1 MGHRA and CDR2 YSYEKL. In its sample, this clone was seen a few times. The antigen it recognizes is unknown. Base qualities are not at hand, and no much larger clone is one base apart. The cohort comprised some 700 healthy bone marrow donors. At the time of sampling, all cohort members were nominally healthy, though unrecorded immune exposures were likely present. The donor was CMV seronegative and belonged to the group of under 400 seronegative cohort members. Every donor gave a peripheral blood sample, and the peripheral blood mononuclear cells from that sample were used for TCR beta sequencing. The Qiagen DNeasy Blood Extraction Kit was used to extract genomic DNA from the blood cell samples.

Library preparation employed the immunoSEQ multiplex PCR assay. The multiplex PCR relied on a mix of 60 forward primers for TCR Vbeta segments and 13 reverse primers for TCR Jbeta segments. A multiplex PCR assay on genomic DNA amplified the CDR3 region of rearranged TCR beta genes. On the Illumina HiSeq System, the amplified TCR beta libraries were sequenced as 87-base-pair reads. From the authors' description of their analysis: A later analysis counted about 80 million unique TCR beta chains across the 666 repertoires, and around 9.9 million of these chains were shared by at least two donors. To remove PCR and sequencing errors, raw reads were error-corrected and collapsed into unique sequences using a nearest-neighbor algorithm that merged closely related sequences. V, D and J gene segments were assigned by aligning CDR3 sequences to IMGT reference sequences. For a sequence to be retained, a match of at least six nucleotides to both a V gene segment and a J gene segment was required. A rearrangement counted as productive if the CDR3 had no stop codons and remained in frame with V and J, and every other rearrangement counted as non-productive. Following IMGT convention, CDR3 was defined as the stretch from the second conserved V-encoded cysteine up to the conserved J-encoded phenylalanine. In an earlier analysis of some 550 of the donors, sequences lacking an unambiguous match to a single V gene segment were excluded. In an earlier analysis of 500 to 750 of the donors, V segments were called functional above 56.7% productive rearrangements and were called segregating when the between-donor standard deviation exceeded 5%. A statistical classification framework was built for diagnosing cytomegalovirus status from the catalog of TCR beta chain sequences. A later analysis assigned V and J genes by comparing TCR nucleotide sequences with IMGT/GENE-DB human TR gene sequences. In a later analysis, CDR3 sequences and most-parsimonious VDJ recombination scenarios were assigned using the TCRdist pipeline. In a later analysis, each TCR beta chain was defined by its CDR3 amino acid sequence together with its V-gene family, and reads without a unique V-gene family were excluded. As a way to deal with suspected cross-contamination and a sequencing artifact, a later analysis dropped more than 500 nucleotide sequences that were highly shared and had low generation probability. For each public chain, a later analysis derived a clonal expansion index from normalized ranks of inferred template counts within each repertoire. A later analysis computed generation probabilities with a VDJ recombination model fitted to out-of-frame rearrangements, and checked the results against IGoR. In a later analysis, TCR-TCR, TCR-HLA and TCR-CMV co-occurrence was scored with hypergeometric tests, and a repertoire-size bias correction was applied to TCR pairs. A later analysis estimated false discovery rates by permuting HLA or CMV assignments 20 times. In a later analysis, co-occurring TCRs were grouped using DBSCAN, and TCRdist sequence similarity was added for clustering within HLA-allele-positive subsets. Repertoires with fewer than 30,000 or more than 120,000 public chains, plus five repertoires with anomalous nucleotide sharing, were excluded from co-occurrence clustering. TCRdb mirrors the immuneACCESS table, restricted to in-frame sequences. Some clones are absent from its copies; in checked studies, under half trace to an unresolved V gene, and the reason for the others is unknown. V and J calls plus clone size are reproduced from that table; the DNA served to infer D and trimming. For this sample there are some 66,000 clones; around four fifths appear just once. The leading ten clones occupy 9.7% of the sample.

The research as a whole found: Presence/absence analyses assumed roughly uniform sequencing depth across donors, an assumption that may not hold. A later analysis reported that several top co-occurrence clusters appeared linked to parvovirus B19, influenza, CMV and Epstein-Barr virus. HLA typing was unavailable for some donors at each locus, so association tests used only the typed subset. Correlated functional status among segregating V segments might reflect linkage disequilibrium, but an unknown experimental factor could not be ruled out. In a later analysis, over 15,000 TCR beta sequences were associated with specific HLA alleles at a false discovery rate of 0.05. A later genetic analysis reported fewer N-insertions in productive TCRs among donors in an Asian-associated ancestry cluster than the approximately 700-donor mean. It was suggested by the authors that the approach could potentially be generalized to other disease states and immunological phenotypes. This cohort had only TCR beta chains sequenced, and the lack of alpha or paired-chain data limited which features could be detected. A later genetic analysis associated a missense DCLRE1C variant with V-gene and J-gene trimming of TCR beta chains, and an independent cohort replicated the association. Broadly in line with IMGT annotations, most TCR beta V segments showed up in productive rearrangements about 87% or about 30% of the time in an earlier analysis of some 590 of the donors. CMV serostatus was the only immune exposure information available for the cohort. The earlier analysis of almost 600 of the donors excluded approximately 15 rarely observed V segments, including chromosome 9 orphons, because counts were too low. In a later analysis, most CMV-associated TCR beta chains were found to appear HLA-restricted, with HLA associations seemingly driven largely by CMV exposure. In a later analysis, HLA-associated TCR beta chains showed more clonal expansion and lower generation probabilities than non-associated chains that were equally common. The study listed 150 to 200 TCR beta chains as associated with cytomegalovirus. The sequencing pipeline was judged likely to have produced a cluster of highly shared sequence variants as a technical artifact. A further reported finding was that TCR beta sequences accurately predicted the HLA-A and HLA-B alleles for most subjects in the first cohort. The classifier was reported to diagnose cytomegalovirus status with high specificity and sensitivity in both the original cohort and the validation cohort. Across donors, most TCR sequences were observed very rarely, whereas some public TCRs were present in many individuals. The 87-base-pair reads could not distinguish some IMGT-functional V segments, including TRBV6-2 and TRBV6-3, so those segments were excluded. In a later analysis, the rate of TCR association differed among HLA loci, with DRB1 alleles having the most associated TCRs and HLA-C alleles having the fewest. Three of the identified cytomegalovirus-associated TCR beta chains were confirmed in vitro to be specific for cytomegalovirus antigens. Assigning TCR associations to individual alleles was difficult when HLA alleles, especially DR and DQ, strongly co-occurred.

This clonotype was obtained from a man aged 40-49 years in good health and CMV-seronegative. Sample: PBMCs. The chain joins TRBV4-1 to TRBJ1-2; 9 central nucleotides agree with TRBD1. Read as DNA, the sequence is TGCGCCAGCAGCCATTCCCGGGGACAGGGCATCGGTGGCTACACCTTC. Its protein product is CASSHSRGQGIGGYTF.